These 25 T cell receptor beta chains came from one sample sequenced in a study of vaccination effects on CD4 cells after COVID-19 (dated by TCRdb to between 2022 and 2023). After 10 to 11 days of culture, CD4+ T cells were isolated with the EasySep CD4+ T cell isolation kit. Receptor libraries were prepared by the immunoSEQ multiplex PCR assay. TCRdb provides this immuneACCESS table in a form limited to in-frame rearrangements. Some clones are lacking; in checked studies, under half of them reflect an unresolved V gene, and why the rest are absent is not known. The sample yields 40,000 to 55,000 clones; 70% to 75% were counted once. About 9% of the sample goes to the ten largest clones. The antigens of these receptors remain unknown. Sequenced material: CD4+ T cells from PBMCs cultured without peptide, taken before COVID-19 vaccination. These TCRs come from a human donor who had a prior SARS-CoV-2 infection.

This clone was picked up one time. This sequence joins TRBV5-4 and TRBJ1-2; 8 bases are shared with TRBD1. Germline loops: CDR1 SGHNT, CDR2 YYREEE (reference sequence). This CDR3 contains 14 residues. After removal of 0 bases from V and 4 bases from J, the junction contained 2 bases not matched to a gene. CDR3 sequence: CASSLVGTGYGYTF. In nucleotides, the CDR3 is TGTGCCAGCAGCTTGGTAGGGACAGGCTATGGCTACACCTTC.

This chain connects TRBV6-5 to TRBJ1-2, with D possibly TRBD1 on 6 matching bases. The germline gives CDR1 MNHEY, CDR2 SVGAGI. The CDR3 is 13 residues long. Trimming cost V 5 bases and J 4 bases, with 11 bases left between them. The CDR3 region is CASSHRVGYGYTF. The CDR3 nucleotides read TGTGCCAGCAGTCACAGGGTCGGCTATGGCTACACCTTC.

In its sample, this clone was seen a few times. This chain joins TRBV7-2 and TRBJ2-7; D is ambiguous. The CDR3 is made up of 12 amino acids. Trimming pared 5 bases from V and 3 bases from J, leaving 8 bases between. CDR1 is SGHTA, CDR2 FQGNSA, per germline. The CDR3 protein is CASSSSIYEQYF. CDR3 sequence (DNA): TGTGCCAGCAGCAGCAGTATCTACGAGCAGTACTTC.

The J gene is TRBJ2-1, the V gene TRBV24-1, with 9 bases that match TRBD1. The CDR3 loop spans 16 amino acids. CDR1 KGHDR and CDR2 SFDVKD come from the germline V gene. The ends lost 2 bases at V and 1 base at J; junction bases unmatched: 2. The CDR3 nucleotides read TGTGCCACCAGTGATTCCGGGACAGGGTCCTACAATGAGCAGTTCTTC. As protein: CATSDSGTGSYNEQFF.

The CDR3 spells CASSLATGELFF. Here the CDR3 DNA reads TGTGCCAGCAGTCTCGCAACCGGGGAGCTGTTTTTT. V gene TRBV6-5 combines with J gene TRBJ2-2; no clear D. The V end lost 5 bases, the J end lost 5 bases, and 6 bases lay between the germline ends. This CDR3 spans 12 amino acids. From germline, CDR1 is MNHEY and CDR2 SVGAGI.

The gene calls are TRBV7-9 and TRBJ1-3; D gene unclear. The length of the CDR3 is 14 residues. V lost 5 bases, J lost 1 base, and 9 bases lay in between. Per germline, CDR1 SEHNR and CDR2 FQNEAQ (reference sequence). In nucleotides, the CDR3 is TGTGCCAGCAGCCGGGTCGGGTCTGGAAACACCATATATTTT. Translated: CASSRVGSGNTIYF.

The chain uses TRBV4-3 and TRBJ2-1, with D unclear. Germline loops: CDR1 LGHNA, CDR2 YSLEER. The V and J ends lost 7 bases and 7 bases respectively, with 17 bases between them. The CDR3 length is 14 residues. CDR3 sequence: CASIPKLSSNEQFF. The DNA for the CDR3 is TGCGCCAGCATTCCCAAGTTATCGTCGAATGAGCAGTTCTTC.

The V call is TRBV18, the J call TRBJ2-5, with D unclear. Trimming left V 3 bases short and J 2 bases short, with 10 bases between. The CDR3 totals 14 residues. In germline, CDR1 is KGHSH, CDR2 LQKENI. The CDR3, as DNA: TGTGCCAGCTCACCGGCCGGGCCACAAGAGACCCAGTACTTC. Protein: CASSPAGPQETQYF.

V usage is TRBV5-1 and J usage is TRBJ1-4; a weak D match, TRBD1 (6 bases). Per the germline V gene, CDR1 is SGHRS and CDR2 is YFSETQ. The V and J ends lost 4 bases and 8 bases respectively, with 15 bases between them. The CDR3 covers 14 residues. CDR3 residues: CASSPQGSGEKLFF. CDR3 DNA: TGCGCCAGCAGCCCTCAGGGGAGTGGGGAAAAACTGTTTTTT.

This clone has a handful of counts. The CDR3 DNA is TGCGCCAGCACCCAAGGACCGGGTGTGAGGGAAAAACTGTTTTTT. Translated, it gives CASTQGPGVREKLFF. V is TRBV5-1 and J is TRBJ1-4; D not resolved. V lost 6 bases and J lost 8, with 20 bases in between. Germline V gives CDR1 SGHRS, CDR2 YFSETQ. This CDR3 comprises 15 residues.

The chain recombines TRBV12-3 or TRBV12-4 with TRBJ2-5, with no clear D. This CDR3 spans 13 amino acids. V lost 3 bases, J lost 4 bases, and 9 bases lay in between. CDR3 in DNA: TGTGCCAGCAGTTTTAGGGATAGAGAGACCCAGTACTTC. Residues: CASSFRDRETQYF.

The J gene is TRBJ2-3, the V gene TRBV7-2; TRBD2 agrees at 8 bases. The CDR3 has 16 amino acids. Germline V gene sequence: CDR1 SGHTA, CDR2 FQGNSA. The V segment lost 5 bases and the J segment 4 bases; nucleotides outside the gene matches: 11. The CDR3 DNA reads TGTGCCAGCAGCCCCCAAAGCGGACTAGCATCAGATACGCAGTATTTT. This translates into CASSPQSGLASDTQYF.

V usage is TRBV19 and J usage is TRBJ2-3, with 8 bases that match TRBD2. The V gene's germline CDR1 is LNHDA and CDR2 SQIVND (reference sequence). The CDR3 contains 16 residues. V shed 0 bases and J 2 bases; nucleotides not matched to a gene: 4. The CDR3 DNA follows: TGTGCCAGTAGTATAGATGGGACTAGTATCACAGATACGCAGTATTTT. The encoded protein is CASSIDGTSITDTQYF.

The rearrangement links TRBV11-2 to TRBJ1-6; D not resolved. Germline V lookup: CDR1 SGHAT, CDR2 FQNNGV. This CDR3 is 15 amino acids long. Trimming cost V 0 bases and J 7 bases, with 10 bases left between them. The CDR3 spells CASSLEVYVNSPLHF. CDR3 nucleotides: TGTGCCAGCAGCTTAGAGGTGTACGTGAATTCACCCCTCCACTTT.

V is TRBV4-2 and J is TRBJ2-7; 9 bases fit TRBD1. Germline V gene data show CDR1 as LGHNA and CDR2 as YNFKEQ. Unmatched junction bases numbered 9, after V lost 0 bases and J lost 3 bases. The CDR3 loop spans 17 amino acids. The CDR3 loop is CASSQDGGTGRLYEQYF. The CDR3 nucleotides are TGTGCCAGCAGCCAAGATGGGGGGACAGGGAGACTCTACGAGCAGTACTTC.

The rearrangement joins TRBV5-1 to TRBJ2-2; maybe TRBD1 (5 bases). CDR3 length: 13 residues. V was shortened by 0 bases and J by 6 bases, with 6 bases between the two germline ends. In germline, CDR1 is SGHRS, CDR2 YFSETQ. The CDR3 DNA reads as TGCGCCAGCAGCTTGGAGGGGTCCGGGGAGCTGTTTTTT. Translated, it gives CASSLEGSGELFF.

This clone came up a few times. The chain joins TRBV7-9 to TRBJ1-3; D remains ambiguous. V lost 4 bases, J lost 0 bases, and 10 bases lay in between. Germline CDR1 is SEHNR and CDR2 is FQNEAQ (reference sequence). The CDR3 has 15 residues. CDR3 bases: TGTGCCAGCAGCTCAACAAGACGCTCTGGAAACACCATATATTTT. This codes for CASSSTRRSGNTIYF.

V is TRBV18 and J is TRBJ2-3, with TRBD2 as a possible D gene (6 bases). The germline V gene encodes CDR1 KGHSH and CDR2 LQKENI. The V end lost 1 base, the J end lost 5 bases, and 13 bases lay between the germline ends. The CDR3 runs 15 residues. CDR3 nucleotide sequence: TGTGCCAGCTCACCACTTCTAGCGACGGGAGATACGCAGTATTTT. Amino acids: CASSPLLATGDTQYF.

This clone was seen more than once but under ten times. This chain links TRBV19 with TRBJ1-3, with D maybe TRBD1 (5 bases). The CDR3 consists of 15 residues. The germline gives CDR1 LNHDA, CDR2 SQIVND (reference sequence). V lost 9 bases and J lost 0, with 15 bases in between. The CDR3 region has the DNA TGTGCCAGCTCCCGACAGAGAAGCTCTGGAAACACCATATATTTT. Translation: CASSRQRSSGNTIYF.

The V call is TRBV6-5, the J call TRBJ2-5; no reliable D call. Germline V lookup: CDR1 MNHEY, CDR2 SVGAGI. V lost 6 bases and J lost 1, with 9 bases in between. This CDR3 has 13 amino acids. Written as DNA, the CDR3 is TGTGCCAGCAGAAGAGACTCCCAAGAGACCCAGTACTTC. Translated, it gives CASRRDSQETQYF.

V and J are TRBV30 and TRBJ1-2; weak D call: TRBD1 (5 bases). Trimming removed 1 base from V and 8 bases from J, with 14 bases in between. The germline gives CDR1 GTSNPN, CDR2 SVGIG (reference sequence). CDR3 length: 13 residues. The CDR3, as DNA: TGTGCCTGGAGTGCTGGCAGGGCCCGAGGCTACACCTTC. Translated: CAWSAGRARGYTF.

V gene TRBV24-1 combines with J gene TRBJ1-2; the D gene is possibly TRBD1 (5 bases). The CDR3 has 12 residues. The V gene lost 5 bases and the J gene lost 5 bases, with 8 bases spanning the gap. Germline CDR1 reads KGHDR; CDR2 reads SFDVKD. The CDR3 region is CATSGRGYGYTF. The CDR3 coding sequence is TGTGCCACCAGTGGCCGGGGGTATGGCTACACCTTC.

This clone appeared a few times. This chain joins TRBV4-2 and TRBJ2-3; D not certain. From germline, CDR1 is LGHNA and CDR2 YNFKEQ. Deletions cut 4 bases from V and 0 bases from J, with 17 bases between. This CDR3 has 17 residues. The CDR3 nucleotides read TGTGCCAGCAGCCTATCCCAGGAACAACTAAGCACAGATACGCAGTATTTT. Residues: CASSLSQEQLSTDTQYF.

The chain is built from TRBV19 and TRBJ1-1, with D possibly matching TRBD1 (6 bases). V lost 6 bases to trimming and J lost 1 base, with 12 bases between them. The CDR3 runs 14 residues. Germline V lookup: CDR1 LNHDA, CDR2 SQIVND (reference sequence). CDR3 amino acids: CASSGQSGNTEAFF. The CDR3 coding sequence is TGTGCCAGTAGCGGACAGTCCGGGAACACTGAAGCTTTCTTT. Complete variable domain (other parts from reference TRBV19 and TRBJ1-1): DGGITQSPKYLFRKEGQNVTLSCEQNLNHDAMYWYRQDPGQGLRLIYYSQIVNDFQKGDIAEGYSVSREKKESFPLTVTSAQKNPTAFYLCASSGQSGNTEAFFGQGTRLTVV.

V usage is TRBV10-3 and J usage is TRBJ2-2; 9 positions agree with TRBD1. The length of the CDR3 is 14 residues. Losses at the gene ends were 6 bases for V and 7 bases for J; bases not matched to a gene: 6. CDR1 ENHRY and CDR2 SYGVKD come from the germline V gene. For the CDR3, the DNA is TGTGCCATCAGCCGACAGGGGGATGACGGGGAGCTGTTTTTT. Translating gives CAISRQGDDGELFF.